Following are 31 T cell receptor beta chains from one sample sequenced in a study of response to subunit inactivated influenza vaccine. Using its own MiXCR run on the RT-PCR reads, TCRdb lists one record per CDR3 protein. The sample includes roughly 760,000 distinct CDR3 sequences, less than 25% of them seen just once. Sequences were derived from PBMCs from blood, sampled 5 days after vaccination. These TCRs come from a man aged 50-59 years who received an inactivated influenza vaccine.

V usage is TRBV29-1 and J usage is TRBJ2-5; D possibly corresponds to TRBD1 (6 bases). The CDR3 is 15 residues long. CDR1 and CDR2 from the germline V gene are SQVTM and ANQGSEA. Trimming took off 3 bases at V and 5 bases at J, with 19 bases between the two ends. CDR3 nucleotide sequence: TGCAGCGTTGATCTCCCCCAGGGGTTGGGGGAGACCCAGTACTTC. It translates to CSVDLPQGLGETQYF.

The chain couples TRBV9 to TRBJ2-1; 8 bases map to TRBD2. The germline V gene encodes CDR1 SGDLS and CDR2 YYNGEE. V trimming: 0 bases; J trimming: 8 bases; junction bases outside the gene matches: 13. The CDR3 contains 17 residues. The CDR3 nucleotides read TGTGCCAGCAGCGTAGCGGGTAGACGCAGCGGGGGCGATGAGCAGTTCTTC. Residues: CASSVAGRRSGGDEQFF.

The CDR3 is CASSYKTGGVGYTF. The CDR3, as DNA: TGTGCCAGCAGCTACAAAACAGGGGGCGTAGGCTACACCTTC. This sequence joins TRBV12-3 or TRBV12-4 and TRBJ1-2, with 9 positions matching TRBD1. CDR3 length equals 14 residues. Unmatched junction bases numbered 10, after V lost 6 bases and J lost 8 bases.

Of note for this clonotype: One end of the junction does not line up with germline, which may come from a read error. The chain carries TRBV4-3 and TRBJ2-3, with 9 bases matching TRBD2. The CDR3 loop spans 15 amino acids. The V gene's germline CDR1 is LGHNA and CDR2 YSLEER. The DNA for the CDR3 is TGCGCCAGCAGCCTTCTAGCGGGATCGACAGATACGAAGTATTTT. Protein sequence: CASSLLAGSTDTKYF.

The table lists this clonotype with a few counts. The chain employs TRBV12-3 or TRBV12-4 and TRBJ1-1, with D uncertain. The V end lost 5 bases, the J end lost 1 base, and 8 bases lay between the germline ends. The CDR3 has 13 amino acids. The CDR3 DNA reads as TGTGCCAGCAGTGGGCCCAGGAACACTGAAGCTTTCTTT. It translates to CASSGPRNTEAFF.

V is TRBV13 and J is TRBJ1-6; weak D call: TRBD1 (6 bases). Trimming took off 2 bases at V and 7 bases at J, with 9 bases between the two ends. Germline CDR1 PRHDT, CDR2 FYEKMQ (reference sequence). This CDR3 comprises 14 residues. The CDR3 DNA is TGTGCCAGCAGCTTACACGACAGGAATTCACCCCTCCACTTT. Encoded protein: CASSLHDRNSPLHF.

This rearrangement joins TRBV5-1 to TRBJ2-7; 11 bases align to TRBD1. After removal of 7 bases from V and 4 bases from J, the junction contained 4 bases not matched to a gene. CDR3 size: 13 residues. From germline, CDR1 is SGHRS and CDR2 YFSETQ. DNA of the CDR3: TGCGCCAGCGGACAGGGGGCTCCTTACGAGCAGTACTTC. Encoded protein: CASGQGAPYEQYF.

This clonotype came up many times. The rearrangement joins TRBV12-3 or TRBV12-4 to TRBJ2-5, with TRBD1 matching 8 bases. Trimming took 5 bases from V and 1 from J; bases not matched to a gene: 3. CDR3 length: 14 amino acids. CDR3 coding DNA: TGTGCCAGCAGTCAGGACAGGGCCCAAGAGACCCAGTACTTC. Protein sequence: CASSQDRAQETQYF.

The V gene is TRBV6-5, the J gene TRBJ2-3; D possibly corresponds to TRBD2 (6 bases). The germline V gene has CDR1 MNHEY and CDR2 SVGAGI. This CDR3 spans 18 amino acids. V was pared by 2 bases and J by 2 bases, with 20 bases between. The CDR3 reads CASSYGLWDGTYTDTQYF. The CDR3 nucleotides read TGTGCCAGCAGTTACGGACTATGGGACGGAACTTACACAGATACGCAGTATTTT.

This clonotype was seen a few times. The chain uses TRBV10-3 and TRBJ2-5; the D gene is possibly TRBD2 (5 bases). This CDR3 region has 14 residues. V was trimmed by 4 bases and J by 1 base, leaving 10 bases between them. The germline CDR1 and CDR2 sequences are ENHRY and SYGVKD. The CDR3 region has the DNA TGTGCCATCAGTGGCTGGAGCGGCCAAGAGACCCAGTACTTC. Its protein product is CAISGWSGQETQYF.

V and J are TRBV10-3 and TRBJ2-1; 8 nucleotides align to TRBD2. This CDR3 contains 14 residues. Germline V gene data show CDR1 as ENHRY and CDR2 as SYGVKD. The trim removed 6 bases at V and 3 bases at J, leaving 4 bases unmatched. CDR3 region: CAIRIAGNYNEQFF. As DNA, the CDR3 is TGTGCCATCAGAATAGCGGGAAACTACAATGAGCAGTTCTTC.

The chain is built from TRBV12-3 or TRBV12-4 and TRBJ2-7; TRBD1 aligns across 9 bases. V dropped 7 bases and J dropped 3; count of bases not matched to a gene: 4. The CDR3 runs 13 residues. This CDR3 reads CASTHRGLYEQYF. CDR3 in DNA: TGTGCCAGCACCCACAGGGGGCTCTACGAGCAGTACTTC.

This clonotype was observed at least ten times. V gene TRBV7-9 combines with J gene TRBJ2-7, with a weak D call TRBD1 (6 bases). CDR1 is SEHNR and CDR2 is FQNEAQ in the germline V gene (reference sequence). CDR3 length equals 15 residues. V lost 2 bases and J 4 bases, leaving 15 bases between the germline ends. The CDR3 loop is CASSLFPRTDYEQYF. The CDR3 DNA sequence: TGTGCCAGCAGCTTATTTCCACGGACAGATTACGAGCAGTACTTC.

This clonotype turned up a few times. The chain is built from TRBV29-1 and TRBJ2-3, with no clear D. The germline gives CDR1 SQVTM, CDR2 ANQGSEA. Trimming cost V 7 bases and J 5 bases, with 7 bases left between them. The CDR3 is 10 amino acids. The CDR3 DNA follows: TGCAGCGGCCTACTAGATACGCAGTATTTT. Protein product: CSGLLDTQYF.

CDR3 bases: TGCGCCAGCAGCTTGGCCCCGGGCAGGACCAGCTCCTACGAGCAGTACTTC. Protein sequence: CASSLAPGRTSSYEQYF. The genes are TRBV5-1 and TRBJ2-7; D not resolved. Trimming shortened V by 0 bases and J by 0 bases, and 16 bases separated the two germline ends. This CDR3 spans 17 amino acids. Germline CDR1 SGHRS, CDR2 YFSETQ.

The V and J genes are TRBV4-3 and TRBJ2-1, with unresolved D. The CDR3 covers 17 residues. Per the germline V gene, CDR1 is LGHNA and CDR2 is YSLEER. Trimming left V 0 bases short and J 0 bases short, with 12 bases between. CDR3: CASSQESRLSSYNEQFF. CDR3 sequence (DNA): TGCGCCAGCAGCCAAGAATCTCGGCTAAGCTCCTACAATGAGCAGTTCTTC.

The V gene is TRBV28, the J gene TRBJ2-5, with 13 bases fitting TRBD2. Trimming took 3 bases from V and 9 from J; bases not matched to a gene: 19. The CDR3 totals 19 residues. Germline-derived CDR1 and CDR2 are MDHEN and SYDVKM. DNA for the CDR3: TGTGCCAGCAGTTTTGGTCGGGGACAACTAGCGGGAGGGTCCGTGGCCCAGTACTTC. Translating it yields CASSFGRGQLAGGSVAQYF.

This clonotype occurred a few times. The chain couples TRBV12-3 or TRBV12-4 to TRBJ2-5; D is unresolved. The CDR3 runs to 12 residues. Trimming stripped 4 bases from V and 7 bases from J, with 10 bases between. The CDR3 spells CASSSETGTQYF. In DNA form, the CDR3 reads TGTGCCAGCAGTTCGGAGACTGGGACCCAGTACTTC.

This clonotype has ten or more counts. The chain combines TRBV30 with TRBJ2-2; no clear D. The CDR3 covers 14 residues. The germline V gene has CDR1 GTSNPN and CDR2 SVGIG (reference sequence). Trimming stripped 3 bases from V and 4 bases from J, with 12 bases between. CDR3 in DNA: TGTGCCTGGAGGGCAGGCACACTCACCGGGGAGCTGTTTTTT. Protein: CAWRAGTLTGELFF.

In this sample, this clonotype turned up many times. The J gene is TRBJ2-7, the V gene TRBV7-9; no firm D call. The germline gives CDR1 SEHNR, CDR2 FQNEAQ (reference sequence). Trimming stripped 4 bases from V and 0 bases from J, with 7 bases between. The CDR3 loop spans 13 amino acids. In nucleotides, the CDR3 is TGTGCCAGCAGCTCCCCGAGCTCCTACGAGCAGTACTTC. This sequence encodes CASSSPSSYEQYF.

The chain recombines TRBV5-1 with TRBJ2-1, with 8 bases matching TRBD2. Germline assignment: CDR1 SGHRS and CDR2 YFSETQ. The V gene end was trimmed by 2 bases and the J gene end by 10 bases; junction bases not matched to a gene: 11. The CDR3 is 15 amino acids. CDR3: CASSFVGLASREQFF. As DNA, the CDR3 is TGCGCCAGCAGCTTTGTAGGACTAGCCTCCCGGGAGCAGTTCTTC.

The chain is built from TRBV29-1 and TRBJ2-1; no clear D gene. Per germline, CDR1 SQVTM and CDR2 ANQGSEA. The CDR3 spans 12 residues. V was shortened by 3 bases and J by 7 bases, with 10 bases between the two germline ends. CDR3 region: CSVERSENEQFF. CDR3 sequence (DNA): TGCAGCGTTGAGCGGTCTGAGAATGAGCAGTTCTTC.

This clonotype was picked up many times. This chain uses TRBV12-3 or TRBV12-4 with TRBJ2-3; unclear D gene. The CDR3 extends over 13 amino acids. V lost 3 bases and J 1 base, leaving 5 bases between the germline ends. The DNA of the CDR3 is TGTGCCAGCAGTTTCGTGGGCACAGATACGCAGTATTTT. Its translation: CASSFVGTDTQYF.

This clonotype was found many times. The rearrangement links TRBV6-5 to TRBJ1-2; D is undetermined. The germline CDR1 and CDR2 sequences are MNHEY and SVGAGI. Trimming pared 5 bases from V and 5 bases from J, leaving 9 bases between. This CDR3 has 12 amino acids. Written as DNA, the CDR3 is TGTGCCAGCAGTCAAGGACCATATGGCTACACCTTC. This encodes CASSQGPYGYTF.

V gene TRBV7-2 combines with J gene TRBJ2-3; possibly TRBD2 for D (6 bases). The germline gives CDR1 SGHTA, CDR2 FQGNSA. This CDR3 comprises 15 residues. V gave up 5 bases and J gave up 6 bases, with 18 bases separating them. The CDR3: CASSLPGTGSDTQYF. The CDR3 DNA follows: TGTGCCAGCAGCCTACCCGGGACCGGGAGCGATACGCAGTATTTT.

This clonotype appeared a few times. J is TRBJ1-5 and V is TRBV28; 12 bases line up with TRBD1. V lost 3 bases and J lost 6; bases outside the gene matches: 6. The CDR3 extends over 16 amino acids. Germline V gives CDR1 MDHEN, CDR2 SYDVKM. CDR3 bases: TGTGCCAGCAGTTTGGGCGGGACAGGGGGCACTCAGCCCCAGCATTTT. This codes for CASSLGGTGGTQPQHF.

Ten or more counts support this clonotype. The chain combines TRBV29-1 with TRBJ2-7; TRBD2 matches 9 bases. V was clipped by 7 bases and J by 4 bases; unmatched bases: 8. Per the germline V gene, CDR1 is SQVTM and CDR2 is ANQGSEA. This CDR3 is built from 13 residues. The CDR3 region is CSASGRFGYEQYF. CDR3 in DNA: TGCAGCGCAAGCGGGAGGTTCGGATACGAGCAGTACTTC.

The gene calls are TRBV20-1 and TRBJ1-5; D may be TRBD1 (5 bases). This CDR3 is 12 amino acids long. Germline V CDR1 and CDR2: DFQATT, SNEGSKA (reference sequence). V lost 4 bases, J lost 7 bases, and 11 bases lay in between. CDR3 loop: CSATDSSQPQHF. The CDR3 nucleotides read TGCAGTGCTACTGACAGTTCCCAGCCCCAGCATTTT.

This clonotype was detected a few times. V usage is TRBV7-2 and J usage is TRBJ2-2; D is perhaps TRBD1 or TRBD2 (5 bases each). The CDR3 totals 13 residues. In germline, CDR1 is SGHTA, CDR2 FQGNSA. Between the trimmed V and J ends, which lost 5 bases and 7 bases, there was a span of 11 bases. The CDR3 DNA reads TGTGCCAGCAGCACCGAGAGGGGCGGGGAGCTGTTTTTT. It codes for CASSTERGGELFF.

This clonotype appeared a single time. The rearrangement joins TRBV7-2 to TRBJ2-7; TRBD2 might be the D (6 bases). V lost 10 bases and J lost 7, with 20 bases in between. This CDR3 has 13 amino acids. Per the germline V gene, CDR1 is SGHTA and CDR2 is FQGNSA. The DNA for the CDR3 is TGTGCCACGGGAGAGGGACGAGGACGAGAGCAGTACTTC. Translating gives CATGEGRGREQYF.

This clonotype was seen a few times. The CDR3 here is CASSQLAFSYNEQFF. The CDR3 nucleotides are TGTGCCAGCAGCCAACTAGCGTTTTCCTACAATGAGCAGTTCTTC. The chain carries TRBV3-1 and TRBJ2-1; D perhaps matches TRBD2 (6 bases). The V end lost 2 bases, the J end lost 1 base, and 9 bases lay between the germline ends. Per germline, CDR1 LGHDT and CDR2 YNNKEL (reference sequence). There are 15 residues in the CDR3.